Sequencing of this T cell receptor (beta chain) was carried out in a study of T cell responses to AZD1222 COVID-19 vaccine. Germline V gives CDR1 KGHSH, CDR2 LQKENI. The V end lost 3 bases, the J end lost 3 bases, and 15 bases lay between the germline ends. The CDR3 sequence is 16 residues long. Assay used: immunoSEQ multiplex PCR; TCRdb lists only in-frame clones, some missing. The data contain more than 85,000 clones, about 90% of them singletons. The sequence was obtained from an adult in good health. This chain joins TRBV18 and TRBJ1-3, with TRBD1 as a possible D gene (5 bases). The specimen was peripheral blood, collected on day 0 of AZD1222 vaccination. The CDR3 region has the DNA TGTGCCAGCTCACCGATGGTCGGGACGGATGGAAACACCATATATTTT. This codes for CASSPMVGTDGNTIYF.